Listed below are T cell receptor beta chains from one sample, sequenced in a study of blood T cell repertoires in COVID-19. Profiled with immunoSEQ multiplex PCR; TCRdb holds only in-frame clones, not every one. This table holds tens of thousands of clones, over 75% found once. The specimen was peripheral blood. The source of these receptors is a man aged 50 to 59 with acute or convalescent COVID-19. CDR3s include the opening cysteine and the closing phenylalanine or tryptophan. The D gene is left open where the match is weak. The size of a clone is reported for some rows only, either as once, few or many, or as a class for expanded clones.

CDR3 DNA	CDR3 protein	CDR3 length	D gene	V gene	J gene	clone size
TGCAGCGTTGAAGGGCAGGGATCCGAGCAGTACTTC	CSVEGQGSEQYF	12	NA	TRBV29-1	TRBJ2-7	NA
TGTGCCAGCAGTGAATCCCCAGCTAGGTACAATGAGCAGTTCTTC	CASSESPARYNEQFF	15	NA	TRBV6-4	TRBJ2-1	NA
TGTGCCAGCAGTTTATGGGGCCCCAATCAGCCCCAGCATTTT	CASSLWGPNQPQHF	14	NA	TRBV27	TRBJ1-5	NA
TGTGCCTGGAGTGCTCTACGGACCGGGGAGCTGTTTTTT	CAWSALRTGELFF	13	NA	TRBV30	TRBJ2-2	NA
TGTGCCAGCAGCGGACTGGGAGGCACTGAAGCTTTCTTT	CASSGLGGTEAFF	13	NA	TRBV5-5	TRBJ1-1	NA
TGTGCCACCAGCAGAGTAAGGGGACAGAACACCGGGGAGCTGTTTTTT	CATSRVRGQNTGELFF	16	NA	TRBV15	TRBJ2-2	NA
TGTGCCAGCAGTTTTTCAGCAGGAGGCTACACCTTC	CASSFSAGGYTF	12	NA	TRBV12-3/TRBV12-4	TRBJ1-2	NA
TGTGCCAGCAGTTACTCAAGACAGGGGAGAGGCTACACCTTC	CASSYSRQGRGYTF	14	TRBD1	TRBV6-2/TRBV6-3	TRBJ1-2	NA
TGTGCCAGCAGCTCCCCCGGGAACCGGGACAGCTATGGCTACACCTTC	CASSSPGNRDSYGYTF	16	TRBD1	TRBV5-5	TRBJ1-2	NA
TGTGCCAGCTCACCAGGCATCTCTGGAAACACCATATATTTT	CASSPGISGNTIYF	14	NA	TRBV18	TRBJ1-3	NA
TGTGCCAGCTCACAAGGGGTGGTCAGGAGCAATCAGCCCCAGCATTTT	CASSQGVVRSNQPQHF	16	NA	TRBV18	TRBJ1-5	NA
TGTGCCAGCACCCCGGACAGACACAATGAGCAGTTCTTC	CASTPDRHNEQFF	13	NA	TRBV12-3/TRBV12-4	TRBJ2-1	few
TGTGCCAGCAACCTCTTGGGAGGGAATCAGCCCCAGCATTTT	CASNLLGGNQPQHF	14	NA	TRBV3-1/TRBV3-2	TRBJ1-5	NA
TGTGCCAGCAGCTCGCGGCCTCTACAAGCTTTCTTT	CASSSRPLQAFF	12	NA	TRBV7-8	TRBJ1-1	NA
TGCGCCAGCAGCCACCCGACAGGTAGTGTGAACACCATATATTTT	CASSHPTGSVNTIYF	15	NA	TRBV4-1	TRBJ1-3	NA
TGTGCCTGGAGTGTACGGGGGACAGGCTATAGCAATCAGCCCCAGCATTTT	CAWSVRGTGYSNQPQHF	17	TRBD1	TRBV30	TRBJ1-5	many
TGTGCCAGCAGCGCCGTGGGGGGGCGGCGGACCTACAATGAGCAGTTCTTC	CASSAVGGRRTYNEQFF	17	NA	TRBV6-4	TRBJ2-1	NA
TGTGCCAGCAGCCTGCCACAGCAAAACATTCAGTACTTC	CASSLPQQNIQYF	13	NA	TRBV3-1/TRBV3-2	TRBJ2-4	NA
TGTGCCAGCAGCCAAAGCGGGGGGTCTGGAAACACCATATATTTT	CASSQSGGSGNTIYF	15	NA	TRBV14	TRBJ1-3	NA
TGCGCCAGCAGCTTGGCTAGCGGGAGTCGATACGAGCAGTACTTC	CASSLASGSRYEQYF	15	TRBD2	TRBV5-1	TRBJ2-7	NA
TGCGCCAGCCAAACTGACTTGACCTCCTACAATGAGCAGTTCTTC	CASQTDLTSYNEQFF	15	NA	TRBV4-3	TRBJ2-1	NA
TGTGCCAGCAGCCCAAGGTGGGCGGGGGCAACCATGAACACTGAAGCTTTCTTT	CASSPRWAGATMNTEAFF	18	NA	TRBV7-9	TRBJ1-1	NA
TGTGCCTTTAGCGGGGGGGCCATAGATGAGCAGTTCTTC	CAFSGGAIDEQFF	13	TRBD2	TRBV7-9	TRBJ2-1	NA
TGTGCCAGCTCTCCTCGGTCGGACAGTAACTATGGCTACACCTTC	CASSPRSDSNYGYTF	15	NA	TRBV18	TRBJ1-2	NA
TGTGCCACCAGTGACCCGACGTCGGGTGCCAACGTCCTGACTTTC	CATSDPTSGANVLTF	15	NA	TRBV24-1	TRBJ2-6	few
TGTGCCAGTAGTATGGGGACAGGGGGCTCGTACGAGCAGTACTTC	CASSMGTGGSYEQYF	15	TRBD1	TRBV19	TRBJ2-7	NA
TGTGCCAGCAGTTTCGGCCAGGGTCAGCCCCAGCATTTT	CASSFGQGQPQHF	13	NA	TRBV28	TRBJ1-5	NA
TGTGCCAGCAGCCACAAAAACGACAGGGAAAGGAACTATGGCTACACCTTC	CASSHKNDRERNYGYTF	17	TRBD1	TRBV3-1/TRBV3-2	TRBJ1-2	NA
TGCAGTGCTAGTAGGACAGGCAATACCGGGGAGCTGTTTTTT	CSASRTGNTGELFF	14	TRBD1	TRBV20-1	TRBJ2-2	NA
TGCAGCGTTGAAACCGGGACAGTCTACAATGAGCAGTTCTTC	CSVETGTVYNEQFF	14	TRBD1	TRBV29-1	TRBJ2-1	few
TGTGCCAGCAGTTTAAGGGGTGGCTATGGCTACACCTTC	CASSLRGGYGYTF	13	NA	TRBV28	TRBJ1-2	NA
TGTGCCAGCAGCCGAGGACAGGGGGCAACTAATGAAAAACTGTTTTTT	CASSRGQGATNEKLFF	16	TRBD1	TRBV7-9	TRBJ1-4	NA
TGTGCCAGCAGTGACTCAGCGGGGGGGCCCGGGGAGCTGTTTTTT	CASSDSAGGPGELFF	15	TRBD2	TRBV6-4	TRBJ2-2	NA